This T cell receptor (beta chain) comes out of a study of cytomegalovirus exposure and HLA in healthy donors. In the study overall: Of about 390 genotyped donors, 75% to 90% grouped in the Caucasian-associated ancestry cluster.

PCR employed 60 Vbeta and 13 Jbeta primers. Libraries were prepared by immunoSEQ multiplex PCR; TCRdb keeps only in-frame clonotypes and omits some of them. Here the sample spans around 98,000 clones, roughly 76% being singletons. About this clone itself: Its antigen is still unknown.

Healthy bone marrow donors formed the donor group. Germline V gene sequence: CDR1 MNHNY, CDR2 SVGAGI (reference sequence). The length of the CDR3 is 15 residues. Losses at the gene ends were 3 bases for V and 1 base for J; bases not matched to a gene: 4. Whole-study results and caveats: What TCR beta sequences reportedly achieved was accurate prediction of HLA-A and HLA-B alleles in most subjects. Later findings reportedly placed an Asian-associated ancestry cluster below the approximately 620-donor mean for N-insertions.

Sequencing used PBMCs. The rearrangement joins TRBV6-6 to TRBJ2-3; TRBD2 aligns across 7 bases. The receptor's source is a man aged 50 or older in good health and CMV-seronegative. Here the CDR3 reads CASSYAAGGTDTQYF. CDR3 DNA: TGTGCCAGCAGTTATGCGGCGGGAGGCACAGATACGCAGTATTTT.